This T cell receptor beta chain was recorded in a study of cytomegalovirus exposure and HLA in healthy donors. Findings and limits, study-wide: Accurate predictions that matched the HLA-A and HLA-B alleles of most subjects were reportedly made from TCR beta sequences. Most likely, a cluster of highly shared sequence variants arose as a sequencing artifact. According to the study, around 180 TCR beta chains were cytomegalovirus-associated.

PCR amplification relied on 60 Vbeta primers (plus 13 Jbeta primers). Sequencing used immunoSEQ multiplex PCR; TCRdb keeps in-frame clones, though not all of them. Of 75,000 to 90,000 clones in the sample, less than 85% were seen once. V dropped 3 bases and J dropped 2 bases, with 4 bases sitting between them. This CDR3 has 12 amino acids. Germline V gene data show CDR1 as SGHDT and CDR2 as YYEEEE. Note on this clone: No antigen is known for it.

The rearrangement joins TRBV5-6 to TRBJ2-3, with D hard to call. This sequence originates from a human donor in good health. The sequenced sample consisted of PBMCs. The CDR3 sequence: CASSSTTDTQYF. The CDR3 DNA is TGTGCCAGCAGCTCTACCACAGATACGCAGTATTTT.